Presented here are 24 T cell receptor beta chains from one specimen sequenced in a study of post-analysis software for immune sequencing data (dated by TCRdb to between 2014 and 2016). General study outcomes and caveats: Roughly 5 TRBV segments, including TRBV5-6, TRBV5-1 and TRBV20-1, were significantly more frequent in patients than controls.

These TCRs are of unknown antigen specificity. Libraries were made using PCR. TCRdb names Illumina HiSeq 2500 as the instrument used. Unique molecular identifiers were incorporated into TCR beta cDNA libraries to reduce PCR and sequencing biases. TCRdb reanalyzed the raw reads on its own, using fastp at Q25 for trimming and MiXCR for clone calling, and kept in-frame beta chains. Every CDR3 protein is listed once, alongside the most common genes and DNA of its rows. The sample data list roughly 670,000 distinct CDR3 sequences, and around 64% of these were observed just once. The leading ten clones occupy approximately 10% of the sample. Material for sequencing was blood. The receptors stem from a girl under 10 years old with multiple sclerosis.

This clonotype was counted between two and nine times. V gene TRBV20-1 combines with J gene TRBJ1-2; D unresolved. Trimming took 2 bases from V and 0 from J, leaving 13 bases between them. CDR3 length equals 15 residues. Germline V CDR1 and CDR2: DFQATT, SNEGSKA (reference sequence). CDR3 DNA: TGCAGTGCTAGAAGAAACAGTGGGGCTAACTATGGCTACACCTTC. Translating it yields CSARRNSGANYGYTF.

Comment on this clonotype: The junction differs from germline at one of its ends, possibly a read error. V gene TRBV7-7 combines with J gene TRBJ2-1; maybe TRBD2 (6 bases). This CDR3 region has 15 residues. Germline CDR1 SSHAT, CDR2 FNYEAQ (reference sequence). For the CDR3, the DNA is TGTGCTAGCAGCTCCAATCATGGAGGGGCCAATGAGCAGTTCTTC. Translated, it gives CASSSNHGGANEQFF.

V gene TRBV7-9 combines with J gene TRBJ2-1; TRBD2 matches 9 bases. Germline V gives CDR1 SEHNR, CDR2 FQNEAQ (reference sequence). The length of the CDR3 is 16 residues. J gave up 0 bases and V 4 bases, and 4 bases lay outside the gene matches. CDR3 DNA: TGTGCCAGCAGCTCCCAAGCGGGGGGCTCCTACAATGAGCAGTTCTTC. The encoded protein is CASSSQAGGSYNEQFF.

The chain joins TRBV20-1 to TRBJ1-4, with no clear D. The CDR3 has 15 residues. In germline, CDR1 is DFQATT, CDR2 SNEGSKA (reference sequence). The V end lost 1 base, the J end lost 5 bases, and 14 bases lay between the germline ends. The CDR3 sequence: CSARASASENEKLFF. The CDR3 DNA is TGCAGTGCTAGAGCCTCGGCCTCCGAAAATGAAAAACTGTTTTTT.

This clonotype was observed a few times. The chain combines TRBV12-3 or TRBV12-4 with TRBJ2-1; D might be TRBD2 (5 bases). CDR3 length: 14 residues. Trimming removed 6 bases from V and 6 bases from J, with 15 bases in between. CDR3 nucleotides: TGTGCCAGCAGGGAGGAGTTTTGGGGCAATGAGCAGTTCTTC. It encodes CASREEFWGNEQFF.

The table lists this clonotype with a few counts. This chain joins TRBV28 and TRBJ2-3, with 11 bases that match TRBD2. There are 16 residues in the CDR3. With 3 bases clipped from V and 0 bases from J, the junction kept 2 bases outside the gene matches. Germline V gives CDR1 MDHEN, CDR2 SYDVKM. The CDR3 is CASSFGTSGSTDTQYF. As DNA, the CDR3 is TGTGCCAGCAGTTTCGGGACTAGCGGTAGCACAGATACGCAGTATTTT.

The chain has TRBV27 and TRBJ2-1; 9 nucleotides line up with TRBD2. The end of the DNA is better explained by TRBJ2-7, so the J call may be wrong. The germline CDR1 and CDR2 sequences are MNHEY and SMNVEV (reference sequence). The CDR3 consists of 16 residues. The CDR3 loop reads CASSLGLGAGGSEQYF. The CDR3, as DNA: TGTGCCAGCAGTCTCGGACTCGGAGCGGGAGGTAGCGAGCAGTACTTC.

V and J are TRBV29-1 and TRBJ1-1; no clear D gene. The CDR3 spans 13 residues. The germline V and J ends were trimmed by 4 bases and 2 bases, with 11 bases remaining between them. Germline loops: CDR1 SQVTM, CDR2 ANQGSEA. The CDR3 nucleotides are TGCAGCGTTGGCAAAGGGCCCAACACTGAAGCTTTCTTT. Translation gives CSVGKGPNTEAFF. Drawing the rest from reference TRBV29-1 and TRBJ1-1, the complete variable domain is SAVISQKPSRDICQRGTSLTIQCQVDSQVTMMFWYRQQPGQSLTLIATANQGSEATYESGFVIDKFPISRPNLTFSTLTVSNMSPEDSSIYLCSVGKGPNTEAFFGQGTRLTVV.

This clonotype has just a few counts. The chain carries TRBV10-1 and TRBJ2-3, with TRBD2 matching 9 bases. V was pared by 4 bases and J by 8 bases, with 1 base of the junction left unmatched. The CDR3 consists of 12 residues. Germline V lookup: CDR1 WNHNN, CDR2 SYGVQD (reference sequence). The DNA for the CDR3 is TGCGCCAGCAGTGGAGCGGGAGGTACGCAGTATTTT. Its protein is CASSGAGGTQYF.

CDR3 loop: CASTSPEQAGQHF. CDR3 bases: TGTGCCAGCACTAGCCCCGAGCAGGCTGGTCAGCATTTT. This chain connects TRBV6-2 or TRBV6-3 to TRBJ1-5, with D uncertain. The V gene lost 7 bases and the J gene lost 13 bases, with 20 bases spanning the gap. Germline assignment: CDR1 MNHEY and CDR2 SVGEGT. The CDR3 covers 13 residues.

The J gene is TRBJ1-2, the V gene TRBV19, with D uncertain. With 8 bases removed from V and 2 bases from J, the gap between germline ends came to 9 bases. This CDR3 has 12 amino acids. In germline, CDR1 is LNHDA, CDR2 SQIVND (reference sequence). Written as DNA, the CDR3 is TGTGCCAGTGGACCGAAAAACTATGGCTACACCTTC. This encodes CASGPKNYGYTF.

The V gene is TRBV5-1, the J gene TRBJ2-3; D not resolved. CDR1 and CDR2 (germline): SGHRS, YFSETQ. Trimming left V 2 bases short and J 6 bases short, with 7 bases between. The CDR3 is 12 amino acids. The CDR3 spells CASSFLLDTQYF. For the CDR3, the DNA is TGCGCCAGCAGCTTTTTATTGGATACGCAGTATTTT.

This clonotype has a handful of counts. The chain couples TRBV4-2 to TRBJ2-5; D might be TRBD2 (6 bases). The CDR3 covers 17 residues. The germline CDR1 and CDR2 sequences are LGHNA and YNFKEQ. Trimming took off 4 bases at V and 4 bases at J, with 22 bases between the two ends. CDR3 sequence (DNA): TGTGCCAGCAGCCTTCTAGCGCAACCCTGGGCGGTAGAGACCCAGTACTTC. Protein: CASSLLAQPWAVETQYF.

The chain uses TRBV24-1 and TRBJ2-7, with D maybe TRBD1 (5 bases). Germline V gene sequence: CDR1 KGHDR, CDR2 SFDVKD. Between the trimmed V and J ends, which lost 8 bases and 3 bases, there was a span of 19 bases. The CDR3 contains 15 residues. The DNA for the CDR3 is TGTGCCACCATCATCGTCGGAGTCAGGGTCTACGAGCAGTACTTC. Protein sequence: CATIIVGVRVYEQYF.

The CDR3 DNA reads TGCAGCGTTCGTGGAGGCCATACGCAGTATTTT. This gives the protein CSVRGGHTQYF. The V and J genes are TRBV29-1 and TRBJ2-3; a weak D match, TRBD2 (5 bases). V was pared by 5 bases and J by 7 bases, with 10 bases between. CDR1 and CDR2 from the germline V gene are SQVTM and ANQGSEA. The CDR3 spans 11 residues.

V gene TRBV7-2 combines with J gene TRBJ2-5, with unresolved D. Trimming left V 1 base short and J 1 base short, with 10 bases between. CDR3 size: 15 residues. CDR1 and CDR2 from the germline V gene are SGHTA and FQGNSA. CDR3 sequence: CASSLEGSTQETQYF. CDR3 sequence (DNA): TGTGCCAGCAGCTTAGAAGGCAGCACCCAAGAGACCCAGTACTTC.

The chain links TRBV5-1 to TRBJ2-2, with 10 positions matching TRBD1. V shed 4 bases and J 6 bases; nucleotides not matched to a gene: 3. CDR3 size: 14 residues. The germline gives CDR1 SGHRS, CDR2 YFSETQ. CDR3 region: CASSPGQGPGELFF. In DNA form, the CDR3 reads TGCGCCAGCAGCCCGGGACAGGGGCCCGGGGAGCTGTTTTTT.

CDR3 region: CASSLVRGQGVHNEQFF. The CDR3 DNA reads as TGTGCCAGCAGCTTAGTACGGGGTCAGGGGGTCCACAATGAGCAGTTCTTC. The rearrangement uses TRBV11-2 and TRBJ2-1; 7 nucleotides align to TRBD1. CDR3 length: 17 residues. V dropped 1 base and J dropped 5; count of bases not matched to a gene: 11. The germline V gene encodes CDR1 SGHAT and CDR2 FQNNGV.

This rearrangement joins TRBV12-3 or TRBV12-4 to TRBJ1-2; D unresolved. This CDR3 has 12 amino acids. Trimming removed 3 bases at V and 4 bases at J, with 6 bases between. The CDR3 loop reads CASSLLSYGYTF. In DNA, the CDR3 is TGTGCCAGCAGTTTGTTATCCTATGGCTACACCTTC.

This clonotype came up a few times. This chain links TRBV6-5 with TRBJ1-2, with D unclear. Germline values: CDR1 MNHEY, CDR2 SVGAGI. The CDR3 is made up of 16 amino acids. Trimming left V 5 bases short and J 2 bases short, with 18 bases between. As DNA, the CDR3 is TGTGCCAGCAGTCTACAAAGTCCAGGATCGAACTATGGCTACACCTTC. Translated, it gives CASSLQSPGSNYGYTF.

The chain has TRBV27 and TRBJ1-4; D remains ambiguous. V dropped 6 bases and J dropped 9 bases, with 11 bases sitting between them. The CDR3 sequence is 12 residues long. The germline gives CDR1 MNHEY, CDR2 SMNVEV (reference sequence). CDR3 protein: CASSAVGQKLFF. The CDR3 bases are TGTGCCAGCAGCGCTGTTGGCCAAAAACTGTTTTTT.

The genes are TRBV29-1 and TRBJ2-5; D is unresolved. Germline CDR1 SQVTM, CDR2 ANQGSEA. Trimming took off 4 bases at V and 2 bases at J, with 8 bases between the two ends. The CDR3 extends over 12 amino acids. The DNA of the CDR3 is TGCAGCGTTGCCACCCCTCAAGAGACCCAGTACTTC. This translates into CSVATPQETQYF.

This clonotype was detected a few times. The V and J genes are TRBV29-1 and TRBJ1-2; TRBD1 agrees at 8 bases. V was clipped by 5 bases and J by 4 bases; unmatched bases: 6. This CDR3 has 13 amino acids. Per germline, CDR1 SQVTM and CDR2 ANQGSEA. CDR3 DNA sequence: TGCAGCGTTTCCAGGGGGCAGGTCTATGGCTACACCTTC. This translates into CSVSRGQVYGYTF.

The chain couples TRBV4-3 to TRBJ1-2; 7 bases align to TRBD1. V trimming: 0 bases; J trimming: 2 bases; junction bases outside the gene matches: 15. CDR1 and CDR2 (germline): LGHNA, YSLEER. This CDR3 is 19 amino acids long. CDR3 region: CASSQEVAGPGQINYGYTF. DNA for the CDR3: TGCGCCAGCAGCCAAGAGGTCGCCGGCCCGGGACAGATAAACTATGGCTACACCTTC.